This entry lists 13 T cell receptor beta chains sequenced from one sample in a study of blood T cell repertoires in COVID-19 (dated by TCRdb to 2018 to 2020). Library preparation used the immunoSEQ multiplex PCR assay. TCRdb stores this immuneACCESS table with in-frame sequences only. Part of the clones is absent; in the studies checked, under half of the shortfall reflects unresolved V genes, and no reason is known for the rest. In all, the sample holds roughly 100,000 clones, and roughly nine tenths of those were seen once. The biggest ten clones account for about 34% of the sample. The sample taken for sequencing was peripheral blood. These receptors came from a woman older than 75 with acute or convalescent COVID-19.

This chain links TRBV23-1 with TRBJ2-3; 8 bases align to TRBD2. TRBV23-1 is flagged as an ORF with uncertain function. Germline trimming cut 7 bases from V and 2 bases from J; bases unmatched to any gene: 8. This CDR3 comprises 15 residues. The chain's CDR3 is CASTPTSAYTDTQYF. CDR3 sequence (DNA): TGCGCCAGCACTCCGACTAGCGCCTACACAGATACGCAGTATTTT.

The chain carries TRBV19 and TRBJ1-5; 9 bases map to TRBD1. V shed 3 bases, J shed 0 bases, and the junction held 6 bases outside the gene matches. The CDR3 is 17 residues long. Germline V gene lookup returns CDR1 LNHDA and CDR2 SQIVND (reference sequence). The CDR3 nucleotides are TGTGCCAGTAGTATTACAGGGGGCGGGAATAGCAATCAGCCCCAGCATTTT. Amino acids: CASSITGGGNSNQPQHF.

This clone was seen a few times. The chain employs TRBV4-1 and TRBJ2-2; TRBD2 matches 9 bases. This CDR3 has 16 residues. V was clipped by 5 bases and J by 5 bases; unmatched bases: 9. In germline, CDR1 is MGHRA, CDR2 YSYEKL. CDR3 protein: CASSYHRTSATGELFF. The CDR3 bases are TGCGCCAGCAGCTACCATCGGACTAGCGCTACCGGGGAGCTGTTTTTT.

The chain is built from TRBV4-1 and TRBJ1-1, with 9 bases aligning to TRBD1. This CDR3 has 14 amino acids. Germline lookup yields CDR1 MGHRA and CDR2 YSYEKL. Trimming cost V 3 bases and J 4 bases; bases outside gene matches: 3. This CDR3 reads CASSQGTGFTEAFF. Written as DNA, the CDR3 is TGCGCCAGCAGCCAGGGGACAGGGTTCACTGAAGCTTTCTTT.

The chain links TRBV30 to TRBJ1-2; 9 positions match TRBD1. CDR1 GTSNPN and CDR2 SVGIG come from the germline V gene (reference sequence). This CDR3 contains 13 residues. V shed 4 bases, J shed 4 bases, and the junction held 4 bases outside the gene matches. In DNA, the CDR3 is TGTGCCTGGATGTCGGACAGGGGCTATGGCTACACCTTC. It encodes CAWMSDRGYGYTF.

The CDR3 DNA is TGCGCCAGCAGTGAGGGAGACAGATACAATGAGCAGTTCTTC. It is translated as CASSEGDRYNEQFF. The chain combines TRBV10-2 with TRBJ2-1; possibly TRBD1 for D (5 bases). V was pared by 2 bases and J by 4 bases, with 9 bases between. CDR3 length: 14 amino acids. Germline V gene lookup returns CDR1 WSHSY and CDR2 SAAADI.

DNA for the CDR3: TGTGCCAGCAGCCTAAGTTACAGGGGGGATAGCAATCAGCCCCAGCATTTT. Translating it yields CASSLSYRGDSNQPQHF. J is TRBJ1-5 and V is TRBV21-1; the tabulated D call, TRBD1, remains unverified against the DNA. TRBV21-1 is reported as a pseudogene. The CDR3 is 17 amino acids.

This clone was found a few times. The chain combines TRBV2 with TRBJ2-2; TRBD1 is a possible D gene (5 bases). The CDR3 has 15 amino acids. CDR1 is SNHLY, CDR2 FYNNEI, per germline. The V and J ends lost 5 bases and 5 bases respectively, with 15 bases between them. The CDR3 sequence: CASSRSAGNTGELFF. The DNA of the CDR3 is TGTGCCAGCAGTCGCTCGGCAGGGAATACCGGGGAGCTGTTTTTT.

This clone was seen once. The chain is built from TRBV7-8 and TRBJ2-1; 11 nucleotides line up with TRBD1. Germline CDR1 is SGHVS and CDR2 is FQNEAQ. The ends lost 5 bases at V and 6 bases at J; junction bases unmatched: 3. The CDR3 consists of 14 residues. Written as DNA, the CDR3 is TGTGCCAGCAGCCAGGGGACAGGGGGCAATGAGCAGTTCTTC. Encoded protein: CASSQGTGGNEQFF.

The J gene is TRBJ1-1, the V gene TRBV6-5; TRBD1 agrees at 10 bases. The CDR3 runs 16 residues. Germline-derived CDR1 and CDR2 are MNHEY and SVGAGI. With V trimmed by 4 bases and J by 1 base, 6 bases remained unmatched. Here the CDR3 DNA reads TGTGCCAGCAGTTCCTGGACAGGGGGTAGGAACACTGAAGCTTTCTTT. Protein: CASSSWTGGRNTEAFF.

V and J are TRBV15 and TRBJ2-3, with 7 bases fitting TRBD1. This CDR3 contains 16 residues. Losses at the gene ends were 0 bases for V and 3 bases for J; bases not matched to a gene: 6. Germline V CDR1 and CDR2: LNHNV, YYDKDF (reference sequence). CDR3 amino acids: CATSREYQTGTDTQYF. The CDR3 nucleotides read TGTGCCACCAGCAGAGAGTACCAGACAGGGACAGATACGCAGTATTTT.

The rearrangement uses TRBV28 and TRBJ1-5, with D perhaps TRBD1 (6 bases). Trimming removed 5 bases from V and 2 bases from J, with 13 bases in between. Germline-derived CDR1 and CDR2 are MDHEN and SYDVKM. The length of the CDR3 is 15 residues. The CDR3 nucleotides are TGTGCCAGCAGTGGGGGCGTGAGGGGCAATCAGCCCCAGCATTTT. Translating gives CASSGGVRGNQPQHF.

V usage is TRBV28 and J usage is TRBJ1-3, with a weak D call TRBD1 (5 bases). CDR3 size: 19 residues. V was cut by 4 bases and J by 0 bases, with 22 bases left in between. CDR1 is MDHEN and CDR2 is SYDVKM in the germline V gene. The CDR3 DNA follows: TGTGCCAGCAGTTCCCCAAGGTTTATGGCGGGGCCCTCTGGAAACACCATATATTTT. It is translated as CASSSPRFMAGPSGNTIYF.